The 20 T cell receptor beta chains reported below all come from one sample, sequenced in a study of T cells in Graves' hyperthyroidism and ophthalmopathy. The investigators amplified TCR beta CDR3 regions from RNA transcripts. In the first-round RT-PCR of the TCR CDR3, the HTBI primer set was used. Using its own MiXCR run on the multiplex PCR reads, TCRdb lists one record per CDR3 protein. This table has around 600,000 distinct CDR3 sequences, 12% to 15% appearing once. What was sequenced was blood. All receptors derive from a woman younger than 30 with Graves' ophthalmopathy.

In its sample, this clonotype was seen many times. The V gene is TRBV10-3, the J gene TRBJ1-5, with 7 nucleotides matching TRBD1. CDR3 length equals 14 residues. The J segment lost 4 bases and the V segment lost 7 bases, leaving 7 bases of the junction unmatched. The germline V gene has CDR1 ENHRY and CDR2 SYGVKD. Here the CDR3 DNA reads TGTGCCATCAAAGGGGGCGAAGGAAATCAGCCCCAGCATTTT. This gives the protein CAIKGGEGNQPQHF.

The rearrangement joins TRBV6-1 to TRBJ2-7; TRBD2 matches at 7 bases. The CDR3 length is 10 residues. The germline CDR1 and CDR2 sequences are MNHNS and SASEGT. J lost 6 bases, V lost 8 bases, and 1 base had no gene match. CDR3 DNA: TGTGCCAGCGGGGGGGGCGAGCAGTACTTC. Its translation: CASGGGEQYF.

This clonotype was seen at least ten times. CDR3 nucleotides: TGTGCCAGCAGTTTTACTCTGAGACAGGGGGGCAATCAGCCCCAGCATTTT. Amino acid sequence: CASSFTLRQGGNQPQHF. This chain connects TRBV12-3 or TRBV12-4 to TRBJ1-5; TRBD1 agrees at 9 bases. V lost 3 bases and J lost 2; bases outside the gene matches: 8. The CDR3 has 17 residues.

In its sample, this clonotype was seen many times. CDR3 DNA: TGTGCCAGCAGTTCCGCAGGGGGCGGGGAGACCCAGTACTTC. Protein product: CASSSAGGGETQYF. The rearrangement uses TRBV28 and TRBJ2-5, with 8 positions matching TRBD1. The CDR3 covers 14 residues. From germline, CDR1 is MDHEN and CDR2 SYDVKM. The J segment lost 5 bases and the V segment lost 4 bases, leaving 6 bases of the junction unmatched.

This chain links TRBV20-1 with TRBJ2-1; the D gene is possibly TRBD2 (5 bases). The CDR3 contains 14 residues. V was cut by 2 bases and J by 6 bases, with 14 bases left in between. Germline values: CDR1 DFQATT, CDR2 SNEGSKA (reference sequence). The chain's CDR3 is CSARLHSEGNEQFF. The CDR3 DNA reads TGCAGTGCTAGATTACACTCTGAGGGCAATGAGCAGTTCTTC.

This clonotype was detected many times. The V and J genes are TRBV14 and TRBJ2-7; 10 nucleotides agree with TRBD2. Germline V gene sequence: CDR1 SGHDN, CDR2 FVKESK. V trimming: 0 bases; J trimming: 3 bases; junction bases outside the gene matches: 2. The CDR3 is made up of 15 amino acids. This chain's CDR3 is CASSQEGLARYEQYF. The DNA of the CDR3 is TGTGCCAGCAGCCAAGAGGGACTAGCGCGCTACGAGCAGTACTTC.

As to this clonotype: This sequence may be a read error, since a much larger clone differs from it by one base. The chain recombines TRBV30 with TRBJ2-7; TRBD2 matches 9 bases. Looked up from germline, CDR1 is GTSNPN and CDR2 is SVGIG (reference sequence). The CDR3 extends over 16 amino acids. V shed 1 base, J shed 2 bases, and the junction held 9 bases outside the gene matches. CDR3 region: CAWSGHRGRAAYEQYF. The CDR3 nucleotides are TGTGCCTGGAGTGGCCATCGCGGGAGGGCAGCCTACGAGCAGTACTTC. The entire variable domain, with the rest obtained from reference TRBV30 and TRBJ2-7, is as follows: SQTIHQWPATLVQPVGSPLSLECTVEGTSNPNLYWYRQAAGRGLQLLFYSVGIGQISSEVPQNLSASRPQDRQFILSSKKLLLSDSGFYLCAWSGHRGRAAYEQYFGPGTRLTVT.

The CDR3 DNA follows: TGTGCCAGCAGCCGGGGGGGGACGGACCCTGGGGCCAACGTCCTGACTTTC. As protein: CASSRGGTDPGANVLTF. The V and J genes are TRBV7-3 and TRBJ2-6; 8 bases fit TRBD2. This CDR3 comprises 17 residues. The germline V gene encodes CDR1 SGHTA and CDR2 FQGTGA. J was trimmed by 2 bases and V by 5 bases; bases with no gene match: 8.

J is TRBJ2-1 and V is TRBV6-1; D possibly corresponds to TRBD1 (6 bases). The germline CDR1 and CDR2 sequences are MNHNS and SASEGT. The V end was cut by 8 bases, the J end by 5 bases, with 13 bases between. The CDR3 extends over 13 amino acids. The CDR3 bases are TGTGCCAGCGTAAGGACAGTGGACAATGAGCAGTTCTTC. This codes for CASVRTVDNEQFF.

This clonotype was counted ten times or more. The DNA for the CDR3 is TGTGCCAGCGGCGAGACCCAGCGCGATGAAGCTTTCTTT. Translated, it gives CASGETQRDEAFF. The chain recombines TRBV28 with TRBJ1-1; D gene ambiguous. The CDR3 totals 13 residues. Trimming left V 8 bases short and J 7 bases short, with 17 bases between. Germline V CDR1 and CDR2: MDHEN, SYDVKM.

The chain recombines TRBV20-1 with TRBJ2-7; 8 bases are a match to TRBD2. With V trimmed by 5 bases and J by 2 bases, 11 bases remained unmatched. The CDR3 loop spans 15 amino acids. CDR1 DFQATT and CDR2 SNEGSKA come from the germline V gene (reference sequence). The CDR3, as DNA: TGCAGTGCTCTGGTGCCAGCGGGGGCCACCTACGAGCAGTACTTC. It specifies CSALVPAGATYEQYF.

This clonotype was detected ten times or more. V usage is TRBV28 and J usage is TRBJ2-1; D not resolved. CDR1 and CDR2 from the germline V gene are MDHEN and SYDVKM. This CDR3 spans 12 amino acids. Trimming removed 3 bases from V and 9 bases from J, with 9 bases in between. Written as DNA, the CDR3 is TGTGCCAGCAGTTTGGGTCAGACTGAGCAGTTCTTC. Translation gives CASSLGQTEQFF.

There are a few counts of this clonotype. The CDR3 reads CSARGGLATDTQYF. CDR3 nucleotide sequence: TGCAGTGCTAGGGGGGGACTCGCAACAGATACGCAGTATTTT. This chain connects TRBV20-1 to TRBJ2-3; perhaps TRBD2 as D (6 bases). Trimming shortened V by 3 bases and J by 3 bases, and 13 bases separated the two germline ends. This CDR3 has 14 amino acids. CDR1 and CDR2 (germline): DFQATT, SNEGSKA (reference sequence).

J is TRBJ2-5 and V is TRBV13, with 8 positions matching TRBD2. CDR1 and CDR2 from the germline V gene are PRHDT and FYEKMQ (reference sequence). The CDR3 totals 17 residues. V shed 5 bases, J shed 1 base, and the junction held 12 bases outside the gene matches. The CDR3 DNA sequence: TGTGCCAGCAGCCTCCATCGGGGGGGCCCAGGCCAAGAGACCCAGTACTTC. The encoded protein is CASSLHRGGPGQETQYF.

Ten or more counts support this clonotype. The J gene is TRBJ2-7, the V gene TRBV19; 11 bases are a match to TRBD1. The junction had 6 bases not matched to a gene; V was cut back by 5 bases and J by 3 bases. The CDR3 has 15 amino acids. In germline, CDR1 is LNHDA, CDR2 SQIVND (reference sequence). The CDR3 protein is CASSVDRGHLYEQYF. In DNA, the CDR3 is TGTGCCAGTAGTGTGGACAGGGGGCATCTCTACGAGCAGTACTTC. The full variable domain, with the rest looked up from reference TRBV19 and TRBJ2-7, is DGGITQSPKYLFRKEGQNVTLSCEQNLNHDAMYWYRQDPGQGLRLIYYSQIVNDFQKGDIAEGYSVSREKKESFPLTVTSAQKNPTAFYLCASSVDRGHLYEQYFGPGTRLTVT.

The chain links TRBV6-5 to TRBJ2-3; TRBD2 agrees at 9 bases. Trimming removed 4 bases from V and 1 base from J; junction bases left unmatched: 12. The germline V gene encodes CDR1 MNHEY and CDR2 SVGAGI. This CDR3 contains 18 residues. The CDR3 DNA is TGTGCCAGCAGTTTGACTGGAGGTGGCGGGAGGGGCACAGATACGCAGTATTTT. It specifies CASSLTGGGGRGTDTQYF.

This clonotype was recorded at least ten times. The CDR3 DNA reads as TGCAGTGCTCTTAGCGGAGGACCTGAGACCCAGTACTTC. It is translated as CSALSGGPETQYF. V is TRBV20-1 and J is TRBJ2-5; D possibly corresponds to TRBD2 (6 bases). CDR3 length equals 13 residues. V was shortened by 5 bases and J by 5 bases, with 15 bases between the two germline ends. Germline values: CDR1 DFQATT, CDR2 SNEGSKA (reference sequence).

The sample holds many counts of this clonotype. The chain joins TRBV20-1 to TRBJ2-7, with TRBD2 matching over 8 bases. The CDR3 extends over 13 amino acids. V was pared by 6 bases and J by 5 bases, with 9 bases of the junction left unmatched. Per the germline V gene, CDR1 is DFQATT and CDR2 is SNEGSKA (reference sequence). As DNA, the CDR3 is TGCAGTGCCTCCGGGACTAGATTCCACGAGCAGTACTTC. It codes for CSASGTRFHEQYF.

The rearrangement links TRBV4-1 to TRBJ2-2, with no clear D. Trimming shortened V by 4 bases and J by 4 bases, and 16 bases separated the two germline ends. The CDR3 contains 16 residues. Germline CDR1 MGHRA, CDR2 YSYEKL. CDR3 loop: CASSRLLGSRTGELFF. In DNA, the CDR3 is TGCGCCAGCAGCCGCCTCCTCGGTTCGCGCACCGGGGAGCTGTTTTTT.

Details on this clonotype: A clone one base away is much larger, so this may be a read error. The chain links TRBV30 to TRBJ2-1, with a possible D match to TRBD1 (5 bases). Trimming stripped 6 bases from V and 10 bases from J, with 22 bases between. From germline, CDR1 is GTSNPN and CDR2 SVGIG (reference sequence). This CDR3 comprises 14 residues. In nucleotides, the CDR3 is TGTGCCTGTAATACAGGAACCAGCTCCTACGAGCAGTTCTTC. Translation gives CACNTGTSSYEQFF.